The clone carrying this TCR beta chain was picked up one time. Its specificity is not known. These data belong to a study of shared clonotypes between healthy human individuals. General study points: The expectation was that sequencing depth would affect clonotype sharing among donors.

Assay: immunoSEQ multiplex PCR; the TCRdb copy retains only in-frame clones and omits some. The profile covers about 500,000 clones, with roughly four fifths appearing a single time and around 12% taken by the ten largest. The CDR3 sequence is 18 residues long. Losses at the gene ends were 5 bases for V and 1 base for J; bases not matched to a gene: 16. Germline V gene data show CDR1 as SGHVS and CDR2 as FQNEAQ. The receptor's source is a woman aged 40 to 50 in good health. Some clones in this sample may be carry-over from other donors' samples. The sequencing input was PBMCs. The V call is TRBV7-8, the J call TRBJ1-1; 7 bases line up with TRBD1. The CDR3 sequence is CASSSRWGETGTNTEAFF. The CDR3 nucleotides are TGTGCCAGCAGCAGCCGTTGGGGTGAGACAGGGACGAACACTGAAGCTTTCTTT.